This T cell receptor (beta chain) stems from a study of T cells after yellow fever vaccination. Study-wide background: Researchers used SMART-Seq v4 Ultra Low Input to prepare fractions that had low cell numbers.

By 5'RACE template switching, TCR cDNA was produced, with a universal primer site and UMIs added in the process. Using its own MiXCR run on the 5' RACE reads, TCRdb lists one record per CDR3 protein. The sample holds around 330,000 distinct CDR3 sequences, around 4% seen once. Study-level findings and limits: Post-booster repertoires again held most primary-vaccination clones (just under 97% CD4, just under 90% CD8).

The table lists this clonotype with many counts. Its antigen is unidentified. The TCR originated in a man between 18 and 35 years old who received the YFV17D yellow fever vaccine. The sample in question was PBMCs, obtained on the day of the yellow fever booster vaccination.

The DNA of the CDR3 is TGTGCCAGCAGCTTAGGGAGCACTGGAAACACCATATATTTT. Its translation is CASSLGSTGNTIYF. The chain recombines TRBV7-3 with TRBJ1-3; D is unresolved. This CDR3 spans 14 amino acids. Per germline, CDR1 SGHTA and CDR2 FQGTGA. Between the trimmed V and J ends, which lost 2 bases and 2 bases, there was a span of 7 bases.